This is a list of T cell receptor beta chains from one sample in a study of regulatory and conventional T cells in RAG deficiency. Profiled with immunoSEQ multiplex PCR; TCRdb holds only in-frame clones, not every one. Seen here are around 29,000 clones, about nine tenths observed once, and the top ten hold around 0.82%. These same data were also listed under a study on regulatory T cells.

Material: Tregs sorted from blood. These receptors originate from a human donor in good health. CDR3s include the opening cysteine and the closing phenylalanine or tryptophan. A D gene is named only where the DNA matches it firmly. Expanded clones are given a class, and other clones once, few, many or no size at all.

TRBV6-1	NA	TRBD2	TRBJ2-7	TGTGCCAGCAGTGGCCCGGGACTAGCGGGGTTTTTTAGCTCCTACGAGCAGTACTTC	CASSGPGLAGFFSSYEQYF
TRBV9	NA	NA	TRBJ1-1	TGTGCCAGCAGCGCAACAGAGTTGAACACTGAAGCTTTCTTT	CASSATELNTEAFF
TRBV18	NA	TRBD1	TRBJ2-6	TGTGCCAGCTCACCGGTATACGGGACAGGCGGGCACCTAGGGGCTGGGGCCAACGTCCTGACTTTC	CASSPVYGTGGHLGAGANVLTF
TRBV5-4	NA	TRBD2	TRBJ2-3	TGTGCCAGCAGACGAAGCGGGGGATCAGTAGATACGCAGTATTTT	CASRRSGGSVDTQYF
TRBV25-1	once	NA	TRBJ2-5	TGTGCCAGCAGTTATGGGGGGTTACAAGAGACCCAGTACTTC	CASSYGGLQETQYF
TRBV2	NA	NA	TRBJ2-4	TGTGCCAGCAGTGAATTCGAGACAACCAAAAACATTCAGTACTTC	CASSEFETTKNIQYF
TRBV29-1	NA	TRBD1	TRBJ2-3	TGCAGCGTTGCGGGGACAGGGAAAACCACAGATACGCAGTATTTT	CSVAGTGKTTDTQYF
TRBV12-5	NA	TRBD2	TRBJ2-1	TGTGCTAGTGGTTTGGTAAGGGGAGGGGTCTCCTACAATGAGCAGTTCTTC	CASGLVRGGVSYNEQFF
TRBV25-1	NA	TRBD1	TRBJ2-7	TGTGCCAGCGAAGACCCAGGGGGCGAGCAGTACTTC	CASEDPGGEQYF
TRBV5-1	NA	TRBD1	TRBJ1-2	TGCGCCAGCAGCTGGGGACAGCCATCGATTAACTATGGCTACACCTTC	CASSWGQPSINYGYTF
TRBV12-1	NA	NA	TRBJ2-1	TGTGCCAGCGCACTAAGGACTAGCCACTCCTACAATGAGCAGTTCTTC	CASALRTSHSYNEQFF
TRBV30	NA	NA	TRBJ1-1	TGTGCCTGGAGCGGGAGGGTCGGCGGCACTGAAGCTTTCTTT	CAWSGRVGGTEAFF
TRBV2	NA	NA	TRBJ2-3	TGTGCCAGCAGTGTGACAGATACGCAGTATTTT	CASSVTDTQYF
TRBV6-6	NA	TRBD1	TRBJ1-5	TGTGCCAGCAGTTCCGGGACAGGGAATAATCAGCCCCAGCATTTT	CASSSGTGNNQPQHF
TRBV5-6	NA	NA	TRBJ1-1	TGTGCCAGCAGCCCTCCGGCAGGCACGAACACTGAAGCTTTCTTT	CASSPPAGTNTEAFF
TRBV7-9	NA	TRBD1	TRBJ2-3	TGTGCCAGCAGCAACCCCCGCCGGGACAGCAGCACAGATACGCAGTATTTT	CASSNPRRDSSTDTQYF
TRBV5-1	NA	TRBD2	TRBJ2-1	TGCGCCAGCAGCAGGAGACTAGCGCCTACTCCCAATGAGCAGTTCTTC	CASSRRLAPTPNEQFF
TRBV11-2	NA	TRBD1	TRBJ1-2	TGTGCCAGCAGCTTATATGGGACAGCCTTTTCCGGACGGTATGGCTACACCTTC	CASSLYGTAFSGRYGYTF
TRBV7-9	NA	NA	TRBJ2-7	TGTGCCAGCAGCCCCGTTGCGGGACGTATCTACGAGCAGTACTTC	CASSPVAGRIYEQYF
TRBV29-1	NA	TRBD2	TRBJ2-7	TGCAGCGTTGGCGGGGGGGCCTACGAGCAGTACTTC	CSVGGGAYEQYF
TRBV7-9	NA	NA	TRBJ1-1	TGTGCCAGCAGCTTACAGGGTCAGATTAACACTGAAGCTTTCTTT	CASSLQGQINTEAFF
TRBV4-1	NA	NA	TRBJ2-1	TGCGCCAGCAGCCACCGACAGCGGCAGTACAATGAGCAGTTCTTC	CASSHRQRQYNEQFF
TRBV4-1	NA	NA	TRBJ2-7	TGCGCCAGCAGCCAAGTGTCCAGGGCGTTTGACCCCGGCTACGAGCAGTACTTC	CASSQVSRAFDPGYEQYF
TRBV19	once	NA	TRBJ1-4	TGTGCCAGTAGTAATGGACCCTCGGCAACTAATGAAAAACTGTTTTTT	CASSNGPSATNEKLFF
TRBV6-1	NA	TRBD2	TRBJ2-5	TGTGCCAGCAGTGAAGGGCTAGCGGGGGGGCAAGAGACCCAGTACTTC	CASSEGLAGGQETQYF
TRBV9	NA	TRBD2	TRBJ2-1	TGTGCCAGAGCGGGGGGGCCCGACAATGAGCAGTTCTTC	CARAGGPDNEQFF
TRBV7-9	NA	NA	TRBJ1-2	TGTGCCAGCAGCTGGGGTATCTATGGCTACACCTTC	CASSWGIYGYTF